Below, 5 T cell receptor beta chains from the same sample are listed, as sequenced in a study of molecular identifiers for immune sequencing clone quantification. One entry per CDR3 protein, called by TCRdb with MiXCR from the PCR reads. The table includes hundreds of thousands of distinct CDR3 sequences, over 20% detected once. Sequenced material: naive CD8+ T cells from blood, with Jurkat cell RNA spiked in. Subset reported: FACS-sorted CD8+CD4-CCR7+CD45RA+ naive T cells. The receptors were gathered from a human donor in good health. Some libraries in this study had Jurkat cell RNA spiked in.

This clonotype has just a few counts. This rearrangement joins TRBV19 to TRBJ1-1; the D is unclear. Germline V gene data show CDR1 as LNHDA and CDR2 as SQIVND (reference sequence). There are 13 residues in the CDR3. The V gene lost 3 bases and the J gene lost 5 bases, with 10 bases spanning the gap. The CDR3 sequence: CASSIVGWTEAFF. CDR3 sequence (DNA): TGTGCCAGTAGTATCGTGGGATGGACTGAAGCTTTCTTT.

Ten or more counts support this clonotype. The chain has TRBV11-2 and TRBJ2-7; D possibly corresponds to TRBD1 (6 bases). V shed 6 bases and J shed 4 bases, with 10 bases lying between them. This CDR3 is 12 amino acids long. Germline lookup yields CDR1 SGHAT and CDR2 FQNNGV. The CDR3 loop is CASSFQGYEQYF. Here the CDR3 DNA reads TGTGCCAGCAGTTTCCAGGGGTACGAGCAGTACTTC.

This clonotype was counted a few times. The chain employs TRBV25-1 and TRBJ1-5, with a tentative D call TRBD1 (5 bases). V was trimmed by 5 bases and J by 5 bases, leaving 16 bases between them. The CDR3 runs to 15 residues. Germline CDR1 reads MGHDK; CDR2 reads SYGVNS. The CDR3 loop is CASSRSGEGYQPQHF. The CDR3 nucleotides are TGTGCCAGCAGTAGGTCGGGGGAAGGCTATCAGCCCCAGCATTTT.

A remark on this clonotype: The conserved phenylalanine or tryptophan normally closing the CDR3 is absent here, so this likely arose from a read error. The V and J genes are TRBV12-3 or TRBV12-4 and TRBJ1-5; D possibly corresponds to TRBD1 (5 bases). Trimming stripped 2 bases from V and 6 bases from J, with 11 bases between. The CDR3 has 14 residues. The CDR3 sequence is CASSLWGVAQPQHS. The CDR3 DNA is TGTGCCAGCAGTTTATGGGGGGTGGCTCAGCCCCAGCATTCT.

In its sample, this clonotype was seen many times. The genes are TRBV7-8 and TRBJ2-7; tentative D call: TRBD1 (6 bases). Germline CDR1 is SGHVS and CDR2 is FQNEAQ. Trimming left V 5 bases short and J 4 bases short, with 12 bases between. The CDR3 has 13 residues. CDR3 in amino acids: CASSPGTKYEQYF. CDR3 DNA sequence: TGTGCCAGCAGCCCTGGGACAAAATACGAGCAGTACTTC.